The next 21 T cell receptor beta chains were all read from a single sample in a study of T cells in Graves' hyperthyroidism and ophthalmopathy (dated by TCRdb to the late 2010s). Library prep was done by multiplex PCR. The listed sequencing device is Illumina HiSeq 2000. The TCR beta CDR3 regions were amplified from the RNA transcripts. The first round of RT-PCR for the TCR CDR3 was performed with the HTBI primer set and the Qiagen OneStep RT-PCR kit. The raw public reads went through TCRdb reprocessing: fastp at Q25, MiXCR clone calling, in-frame beta chains kept. Rows matching on CDR3 protein sequence are summarized as one entry with the most common DNA and genes. This sample is represented by more than 75,000 distinct CDR3 sequences; around 50% of them were singletons. The ten largest clones take up roughly 27% of the sample. The sample comprised blood. These receptors were obtained from a woman in her forties with Graves' hyperthyroidism.

This clonotype was found many times. This sequence joins TRBV7-8 and TRBJ2-7; the D gene is possibly TRBD1 (6 bases). The CDR3 is 12 amino acids. The germline CDR1 and CDR2 sequences are SGHVS and FQNEAQ. The germline V and J ends were trimmed by 5 bases and 6 bases, with 11 bases remaining between them. The CDR3 sequence: CASSKDSTEQYF. CDR3 bases: TGTGCCAGCAGCAAGGACAGCACCGAGCAGTACTTC.

This clonotype was picked up many times. CDR3 sequence reads: CASSLLGDHEQYF. The CDR3 nucleotides are TGTGCCAGCAGCTTGTTGGGGGATCACGAGCAGTACTTC. The rearrangement links TRBV5-8 to TRBJ2-7, with D perhaps matching TRBD1 or TRBD2 (5 bases each). V dropped 1 base and J dropped 5 bases, with 10 bases sitting between them. Germline V lookup: CDR1 SGHTS, CDR2 YDEGEE. This CDR3 comprises 13 residues.

V is TRBV24-1 and J is TRBJ2-1; 12 positions match TRBD2. The CDR3 loop spans 17 amino acids. Germline-derived CDR1 and CDR2 are KGHDR and SFDVKD. Trimming took 4 bases from V and 7 from J; bases not matched to a gene: 10. This CDR3 reads CATSDQTSGRGLNEQFF. As DNA, the CDR3 is TGTGCCACCAGTGACCAGACTAGCGGGAGAGGTTTGAATGAGCAGTTCTTC.

This rearrangement joins TRBV9 to TRBJ1-6; D not resolved. Between the trimmed V and J ends, which lost 5 bases and 0 bases, there was a span of 18 bases. Germline CDR1 and CDR2: SGDLS and YYNGEE. The CDR3 consists of 18 residues. The CDR3 spells CASRGEGPASSYNSPLHF. CDR3 nucleotides: TGTGCCAGCAGAGGTGAAGGGCCGGCTAGCTCCTATAATTCACCCCTCCACTTT.

Ten or more counts support this clonotype. The chain couples TRBV5-1 to TRBJ2-7, with a tentative D call TRBD1 (7 bases). Germline lookup yields CDR1 SGHRS and CDR2 YFSETQ. V dropped 2 bases and J dropped 7 bases, with 16 bases sitting between them. The CDR3 consists of 14 residues. The CDR3 DNA sequence: TGCGCCAGCAGCTTTCAGGGGGGCCCAAGGGAGCAGTACTTC. Encoded protein: CASSFQGGPREQYF.

This rearrangement joins TRBV20-1 to TRBJ1-4; D might be TRBD1 (5 bases). The CDR3 is 13 amino acids. Per the germline V gene, CDR1 is DFQATT and CDR2 is SNEGSKA (reference sequence). V gave up 1 base and J gave up 5 bases, with 8 bases separating them. The CDR3 bases are TGCAGTGCTAGAGCCGGGACGAATGAAAAACTGTTTTTT. This gives the protein CSARAGTNEKLFF.

This clonotype was seen at least ten times. The chain joins TRBV4-1 to TRBJ1-6, with 8 positions matching TRBD1. Germline CDR1 and CDR2: MGHRA and YSYEKL. This CDR3 has 15 amino acids. J was trimmed by 7 bases and V by 2 bases; bases with no gene match: 4. DNA of the CDR3: TGCGCCAGCAGCCAAACCGGGACAGGCAATTCACCCCTCCACTTT. It is translated as CASSQTGTGNSPLHF.

On this clonotype itself: The conserved phenylalanine or tryptophan is not found at the CDR3 terminus, so this likely reflects a read error. The limits of the CDR3 on the DNA are not certain, so only TCRdb's listed CDR3 is given. This chain joins TRBV7-8 and TRBJ2-5; TRBD2, the table's D call, was not compared with the DNA. Inclusive of both ends, the CDR3 amounts to 8 amino acids. In germline, CDR1 is SGHVS, CDR2 FQNEAQ. CDR3 loop: CASSMTAG.

This clonotype appeared a single time. The chain employs TRBV2 and TRBJ1-4; D uncertain. V was trimmed by 8 bases and J by 8 bases, leaving 18 bases between them. This CDR3 spans 14 amino acids. Germline lookup yields CDR1 SNHLY and CDR2 FYNNEI. Here the CDR3 reads CASSPPIGKEKLFF. In DNA form, the CDR3 reads TGTGCCAGCTCACCACCGATTGGGAAGGAAAAACTGTTTTTT.

This clonotype was recorded many times. This chain connects TRBV2 to TRBJ2-2; 8 nucleotides agree with TRBD2. The trim removed 7 bases at V and 4 bases at J, leaving 5 bases unmatched. The CDR3 consists of 14 residues. Germline CDR1 SNHLY, CDR2 FYNNEI. CDR3 amino acids: CASIGLAGTGELFF. Written as DNA, the CDR3 is TGTGCCAGCATCGGCCTAGCGGGCACCGGGGAGCTGTTTTTT.

J is TRBJ1-1 and V is TRBV19; D is unclear. From germline, CDR1 is LNHDA and CDR2 SQIVND (reference sequence). V lost 2 bases, J lost 3 bases, and 7 bases lay in between. The CDR3 loop spans 13 amino acids. The chain's CDR3 is CASSIPRDTEAFF. In DNA form, the CDR3 reads TGTGCCAGTAGTATACCGCGGGACACTGAAGCTTTCTTT.

This clonotype was observed at least ten times. The V call is TRBV2, the J call TRBJ1-6, with a possible D match to TRBD1 (6 bases). CDR1 and CDR2 (germline): SNHLY, FYNNEI. V lost 7 bases, J lost 7 bases, and 20 bases lay in between. This CDR3 is built from 16 residues. The CDR3 nucleotides are TGTGCCAGCACCCTAGAATGGACAGAACTAAATTCACCCCTCCACTTT. This sequence encodes CASTLEWTELNSPLHF.

V gene TRBV20-1 combines with J gene TRBJ2-2; TRBD2 is a possible D gene (5 bases). V was trimmed by 3 bases and J by 2 bases, leaving 10 bases between them. Germline CDR1 and CDR2: DFQATT and SNEGSKA (reference sequence). This CDR3 is 14 amino acids long. In nucleotides, the CDR3 is TGCAGTGCTAGTGTGGCGGGCAACACCGGGGAGCTGTTTTTT. Its protein is CSASVAGNTGELFF.

The sample holds many counts of this clonotype. The genes are TRBV6-4 and TRBJ2-3; TRBD2 matches 7 bases. This CDR3 region has 16 residues. CDR1 and CDR2 (germline): MRHNA, SNTAGT. V trimming: 0 bases; J trimming: 1 base; junction bases outside the gene matches: 4. The chain's CDR3 is CASSDSGGSGTDTQYF. The CDR3 DNA is TGTGCCAGCAGTGACTCAGGCGGGAGTGGCACAGATACGCAGTATTTT.

This clonotype appeared many times. The gene calls are TRBV20-1 and TRBJ1-1; no reliable D call. This CDR3 contains 14 residues. The germline CDR1 and CDR2 sequences are DFQATT and SNEGSKA (reference sequence). Trimming took off 5 bases at V and 3 bases at J, with 16 bases between the two ends. The CDR3 region is CSAPTGRADTEAFF. The CDR3 DNA reads as TGCAGTGCTCCTACCGGGAGGGCAGACACTGAAGCTTTCTTT.

Ten or more counts support this clonotype. This chain uses TRBV20-1 with TRBJ1-4; 8 bases align to TRBD1. The CDR3 covers 15 residues. The V gene's germline CDR1 is DFQATT and CDR2 SNEGSKA (reference sequence). The J segment lost 7 bases and the V segment lost 0 bases, leaving 7 bases of the junction unmatched. Here the CDR3 reads CSARDQQGALEKLFF. As DNA, the CDR3 is TGCAGTGCTAGAGATCAGCAGGGGGCACTTGAAAAACTGTTTTTT.

This clonotype was seen many times. This rearrangement joins TRBV4-1 to TRBJ1-5; no firm D call. V was trimmed by 1 base and J by 1 base, leaving 8 bases between them. The CDR3 length is 15 residues. The germline V gene has CDR1 MGHRA and CDR2 YSYEKL. CDR3 amino acids: CASSQVAGSNQPQHF. CDR3 sequence (DNA): TGCGCCAGCAGCCAAGTGGCGGGGAGCAATCAGCCCCAGCATTTT.

On this clonotype: A much larger clonotype is one base distant, so this may be a read error. The chain joins TRBV5-1 to TRBJ1-5; 7 nucleotides match TRBD1. The V and J ends lost 4 bases and 3 bases, in that order; junction bases with no gene match: 10. The CDR3 loop spans 16 amino acids. CDR1 and CDR2 from the germline V gene are SGHRS and YFSETQ. The CDR3 DNA reads as TGCGCCAGCAGCCCCGGACAGGTAGAGGACAATCAGCCCCAGCATTTT. Its protein is CASSPGQVEDNQPQHF.

The rearrangement joins TRBV7-2 to TRBJ2-7, with TRBD2 identical over 8 bases. With V trimmed by 1 base and J by 5 bases, 10 bases remained unmatched. The CDR3 has 16 residues. Germline CDR1 SGHTA, CDR2 FQGNSA. For the CDR3, the DNA is TGTGCCAGCAGCTTAGTGGGTAGCGGGATCCGGGACGAGCAGTACTTC. Encoded protein: CASSLVGSGIRDEQYF.

The CDR3, as DNA: TGTGCCAGCAGCCCCTTCGGGATACGGGGAGCTAACTATGGCTACACCTTC. Residues: CASSPFGIRGANYGYTF. The V gene is TRBV5-6, the J gene TRBJ1-2; D not certain. The V end lost 4 bases, the J end lost 0 bases, and 19 bases lay between the germline ends. The CDR3 is made up of 17 amino acids. Germline CDR1 is SGHDT and CDR2 is YYEEEE.

This clonotype has a count of ten or more. This chain connects TRBV6-5 to TRBJ2-5; 12 nucleotides line up with TRBD2. Trimming cost V 2 bases and J 7 bases; bases outside gene matches: 14. The V gene's germline CDR1 is MNHEY and CDR2 SVGAGI. This CDR3 has 18 amino acids. The CDR3 bases are TGTGCCAGCAGTTACCGAGGGACTAGCGGGCGACGCGGTTTGACCCAGTACTTC. Encoded protein: CASSYRGTSGRRGLTQYF.